The 24 T cell receptor beta chains listed next were all sequenced from one sample in a study of cytomegalovirus exposure and HLA in healthy donors. PCR used 60 Vbeta primers and 13 Jbeta primers. Assay used: immunoSEQ multiplex PCR; TCRdb lists only in-frame clones, some missing. The sample lists around 190,000 clones, 80% occurring once. Sequencing was carried out using PBMCs. The receptor set was obtained from a woman aged 40 to 50 in good health and CMV-seronegative.

The CDR3 nucleotides are TGCGCCAGCAGCGCTAGCGGGAGGACAGATACGCAGTATTTT. This sequence encodes CASSASGRTDTQYF. The chain is built from TRBV4-1 and TRBJ2-3, with 11 positions matching TRBD2. Germline V lookup: CDR1 MGHRA, CDR2 YSYEKL. The CDR3 is 14 amino acids. V trimming: 5 bases; J trimming: 3 bases; junction bases outside the gene matches: 1.

The chain joins TRBV7-3 to TRBJ2-1; tentative D call: TRBD2 (6 bases). Germline values: CDR1 SGHTA, CDR2 FQGTGA. V lost 1 base and J 6 bases, leaving 10 bases between the germline ends. This CDR3 has 14 residues. The DNA for the CDR3 is TGTGCCAGCAGCTTAAACCCTAGCGTCAATGAGCAGTTCTTC. As protein: CASSLNPSVNEQFF.

This sequence joins TRBV5-8 and TRBJ1-5; maybe TRBD1 (6 bases). The CDR3 loop spans 13 amino acids. CDR1 SGHTS and CDR2 YDEGEE come from the germline V gene. Trimming pared 1 base from V and 8 bases from J, leaving 10 bases between. In nucleotides, the CDR3 is TGTGCCAGCAGCTTGCAGGGGAGGGAGCCCCAGCATTTT. Translation gives CASSLQGREPQHF. Full variable domain (rest looked up from reference TRBV5-8 and TRBJ1-5): EAGVTQSPTHLIKTRGQQATLRCSPISGHTSVYWYQQALGLGLQFLLWYDEGEERNRGNFPPRFSGRQFPNYSSELNVNALELEDSALYLCASSLQGREPQHFGDGTRLSIL.

The chain couples TRBV4-1 to TRBJ2-7; maybe TRBD2 (6 bases). The CDR3 covers 18 residues. Germline assignment: CDR1 MGHRA and CDR2 YSYEKL. V lost 0 bases and J lost 2, with 20 bases in between. CDR3 coding DNA: TGCGCCAGCAGCCAAGACCCCCCCCCGGACGGGGGACCCTACGAGCAGTACGTC. Protein product: CASSQDPPPDGGPYEQYV.

The chain employs TRBV7-2 and TRBJ1-4; 8 bases agree with TRBD1. The CDR3 consists of 16 residues. Germline V gives CDR1 SGHTA, CDR2 FQGNSA. V lost 5 bases to trimming and J lost 7 bases; unmatched junction nucleotides: 12. For the CDR3, the DNA is TGTGCCAGCAGCCGTTCAGGGGGCGCCTGGGTTGAAAAACTGTTTTTT. Residues: CASSRSGGAWVEKLFF. Looking up the rest from reference TRBV7-2 and TRBJ1-4 gives the full variable domain: GAGVSQSPSNKVTEKGKDVELRCDPISGHTALYWYRQSLGQGLEFLIYFQGNSAPDKSGLPSDRFSAERTGGSVSTLTIQRTQQEDSAVYLCASSRSGGAWVEKLFFGSGTQLSVL.

This chain links TRBV18 with TRBJ2-2, with D perhaps TRBD1 (7 bases). CDR1 KGHSH and CDR2 LQKENI come from the germline V gene. The V end was cut by 1 base, the J end by 5 bases, with 11 bases between. The CDR3 is made up of 15 amino acids. The CDR3 is CASSPQPGGTGELFF. The CDR3 nucleotides are TGTGCCAGCTCACCACAGCCAGGGGGGACCGGGGAGCTGTTTTTT.

The chain uses TRBV2 and TRBJ1-4; 9 bases map to TRBD1. After removal of 7 bases from V and 0 bases from J, the junction contained 3 bases not matched to a gene. CDR1 is SNHLY, CDR2 FYNNEI, per germline. The CDR3 totals 15 residues. The CDR3 nucleotides read TGTGCCAGCAAGACAGGGGGTTCAACTAATGAAAAACTGTTTTTT. This codes for CASKTGGSTNEKLFF.

The V and J genes are TRBV2 and TRBJ1-2; the D gene is possibly TRBD1 (5 bases). V was pared by 0 bases and J by 6 bases, with 14 bases between. The CDR3 is 15 residues long. The germline CDR1 and CDR2 sequences are SNHLY and FYNNEI. The DNA for the CDR3 is TGTGCCAGCAGTGAAGCGCTTCTAAGGGGTGATGGCTACACCTTC. It encodes CASSEALLRGDGYTF.

Of note for this clone: Other DNA sequences in this sample translate to the same CDR3. The V call is TRBV18, the J call TRBJ1-1; D possibly corresponds to TRBD1 (6 bases). Per germline, CDR1 KGHSH and CDR2 LQKENI. The CDR3 is made up of 15 amino acids. Trimming took 1 base from V and 2 from J, leaving 11 bases between them. CDR3 region: CASSPRGGVNTEAFF. The CDR3 region has the DNA TGTGCCAGCTCACCACGAGGGGGGGTAAACACTGAAGCTTTCTTT. The whole variable domain, remainder taken from reference TRBV18 and TRBJ1-1, is NAGVMQNPRHLVRRRGQEARLRCSPMKGHSHVYWYRQLPEEGLKFMVYLQKENIIDESGMPKERFSAEFPKEGPSILRIQQVVRGDSAAYFCASSPRGGVNTEAFFGQGTRLTVV.

This clone was seen a handful of times. The rearrangement joins TRBV5-1 to TRBJ2-1; D remains unclear. The V end was cut by 0 bases, the J end by 0 bases, with 7 bases between. The CDR3 spans 15 residues. CDR1 is SGHRS and CDR2 is YFSETQ in the germline V gene. The CDR3 reads CASSLGTSSYNEQFF. The CDR3 coding sequence is TGCGCCAGCAGCTTGGGTACAAGCTCCTACAATGAGCAGTTCTTC.

The V and J genes are TRBV28 and TRBJ2-3; TRBD1 agrees at 9 bases. The germline V gene has CDR1 MDHEN and CDR2 SYDVKM. V shed 2 bases, J shed 2 bases, and the junction held 2 bases outside the gene matches. The CDR3 consists of 15 residues. The CDR3 region is CASSLQQGATDTQYF. The CDR3 nucleotides read TGTGCCAGCAGTTTACAACAGGGGGCCACAGATACGCAGTATTTT.

This clone was recorded a few times. The CDR3 DNA is TGTGCCAGCAGTGAAGGCCTAGCGGGCGAGGGGCGACAGACCCAGTACTTC. It encodes CASSEGLAGEGRQTQYF. The gene calls are TRBV2 and TRBJ2-5; 8 bases line up with TRBD2. Germline CDR1 reads SNHLY; CDR2 reads FYNNEI. V shed 1 base, J shed 6 bases, and the junction held 13 bases outside the gene matches. The CDR3 runs to 17 residues.

The V and J genes are TRBV7-9 and TRBJ2-7; 14 bases agree with TRBD2. CDR3 length: 16 residues. V was clipped by 5 bases and J by 3 bases; unmatched bases: 6. Per the germline V gene, CDR1 is SEHNR and CDR2 is FQNEAQ (reference sequence). The CDR3 DNA follows: TGTGCCAGCAGCCCGGGACTAGCGGGAGTCAGCTACGAGCAGTACGTC. Translated, it gives CASSPGLAGVSYEQYV.

V and J are TRBV6-5 and TRBJ1-2; maybe TRBD1 (6 bases). The CDR3 is 14 residues long. V was clipped by 6 bases and J by 7 bases, with 18 bases between them. Per the germline V gene, CDR1 is MNHEY and CDR2 is SVGAGI. DNA of the CDR3: TGTGCCAGCAGCAACCCAGGACAGTTGGGTGGCTACACCTTC. Its translation: CASSNPGQLGGYTF.

This sequence joins TRBV6-5 and TRBJ1-4; D is unresolved. The CDR3 loop spans 13 amino acids. Germline CDR1 and CDR2: MNHEY and SVGAGI. V dropped 6 bases and J dropped 13 bases, with 18 bases sitting between them. The CDR3 is CASSRGRESGLFF. CDR3 coding DNA: TGTGCCAGCAGCCGCGGACGGGAAAGCGGACTGTTTTTT.

The chain is built from TRBV7-9 and TRBJ1-1; 7 bases are a match to TRBD1. Germline CDR1 reads SEHNR; CDR2 reads FQNEAQ (reference sequence). V was pared by 8 bases and J by 3 bases, with 15 bases of the junction left unmatched. This CDR3 region has 16 residues. Here the CDR3 DNA reads TGTGCCAGCGGTACCCAGGGGGGACAGAGATACACTGAAGCTTTCTTT. Translation: CASGTQGGQRYTEAFF.

The chain links TRBV5-1 to TRBJ1-1; D uncertain. CDR1 is SGHRS, CDR2 YFSETQ, per germline. The ends were cut back, 0 bases at V and 0 bases at J, with 9 bases in the middle. The CDR3 spans 15 residues. The CDR3 sequence is CASSLGNSMNTEAFF. The CDR3 region has the DNA TGCGCCAGCAGCTTGGGGAACAGTATGAACACTGAAGCTTTCTTT.

This chain joins TRBV2 and TRBJ2-7; possible D gene TRBD2, 6 bases. Germline CDR1 and CDR2: SNHLY and FYNNEI. The CDR3 has 13 amino acids. The V and J ends lost 5 bases and 2 bases respectively, with 10 bases between them. CDR3 nucleotides: TGTGCCAGCAGTCCGGGACTTACCTACGAGCAGTACTTC. Amino acids: CASSPGLTYEQYF.

The genes are TRBV19 and TRBJ2-5; TRBD1 aligns across 8 bases. The CDR3 has 12 residues. Germline V lookup: CDR1 LNHDA, CDR2 SQIVND (reference sequence). The trim removed 8 bases at V and 4 bases at J, leaving 3 bases unmatched. For the CDR3, the DNA is TGTGCCAGTCAGGGGGCGGGAGAGACCCAGTACTTC. It yields the protein CASQGAGETQYF.

The V and J genes are TRBV2 and TRBJ1-4; possible D gene TRBD1, 5 bases. The V end was cut by 3 bases, the J end by 8 bases, with 13 bases between. CDR1 is SNHLY, CDR2 FYNNEI, per germline. This CDR3 region has 14 residues. The CDR3 here is CASSDGRVEEKLFF. The DNA of the CDR3 is TGTGCCAGCAGTGACGGCAGGGTAGAGGAAAAACTGTTTTTT.

The chain links TRBV4-3 to TRBJ2-2; the match to TRBD2 covers 7 bases. The J segment lost 6 bases and the V segment lost 3 bases, leaving 7 bases of the junction unmatched. Germline V gives CDR1 LGHNA, CDR2 YSLEER. The length of the CDR3 is 15 residues. CDR3 region: CASSQAQLAPGELFF. The CDR3, as DNA: TGCGCCAGCAGCCAGGCTCAACTAGCGCCCGGGGAGCTGTTTTTT.

This clone was seen only a few times. The gene calls are TRBV7-3 and TRBJ2-4; a weak D match, TRBD1 (8 bases). Germline CDR1 SGHTA, CDR2 FQGTGA. This CDR3 spans 15 amino acids. The V gene lost 5 bases and the J gene lost 1 base, with 12 bases spanning the gap. The CDR3, as DNA: TGTGCCAGCAGCCAACAGGGGGGGGCCAAAAACATTCAGTACTTC. Translating gives CASSQQGGAKNIQYF.

The chain recombines TRBV27 with TRBJ1-4; D not resolved. V was pared by 3 bases and J by 2 bases, with 4 bases between. CDR1 MNHEY and CDR2 SMNVEV come from the germline V gene (reference sequence). The length of the CDR3 is 13 residues. CDR3 sequence: CASSFSTNEKLFF. Here the CDR3 DNA reads TGTGCCAGCAGTTTCAGTACTAATGAAAAACTGTTTTTT. The full variable domain, completed using reference TRBV27 and TRBJ1-4, is EAQVTQNPRYLITVTGKKLTVTCSQNMNHEYMSWYRQDPGLGLRQIYYSMNVEVTDKGDVPEGYKVSRKEKRNFPLILESPSPNQTSLYFCASSFSTNEKLFFGSGTQLSVL.

Comments on this clone: The same CDR3 is also encoded by other DNA sequences in this sample. The CDR3 coding sequence is TGTGCCAGCTCGCCGGACAGGGGCAATCAGCCCCAGCATTTT. Translated: CASSPDRGNQPQHF. This rearrangement joins TRBV18 to TRBJ1-5; TRBD1 matches at 8 bases. This CDR3 has 14 amino acids. Germline V gene sequence: CDR1 KGHSH, CDR2 LQKENI. J was trimmed by 2 bases and V by 6 bases; bases with no gene match: 3.